The T cell receptor (beta chain) under discussion was sequenced for a study of blood T cells in healthy people across ages. The authors ran a second PCR of about 7 to 11 cycles using a sample-barcoded 5' primer and a J-beta primer mix. TCRdb redid the calling of the 5' RACE reads with MiXCR, one entry per CDR3 protein. In the table there are over a million distinct CDR3 sequences, under 30% of which are singletons. The germline gives CDR1 LGHNA, CDR2 YNFKEQ. This CDR3 has 14 residues. With respect to this clonotype: At one end the junction does not follow the germline gene, possibly because of a read error.

The data were also submitted as part of a second study, on T cells of mothers and their children.

The TCR was taken from a girl aged 2-10 years in good health. The genes are TRBV4-2 and TRBJ2-3, with 7 bases identical to TRBD2. The source material was blood. The CDR3 region has the DNA TGTGCTAGCAGCCAAGACGGGGAGGGGGATACGCAGTATTTT. This gives the protein CASSQDGEGDTQYF.